These 16 T cell receptor beta chains originate from one sample sequenced in a study of shared clonotypes between healthy human individuals. Repertoires were generated with immunoSEQ multiplex PCR, while TCRdb's copy carries only in-frame clones and drops some. This table holds about 640,000 clones, roughly 70% found once. Sequenced sample: memory CD4+ T cells sorted from blood. The subset here: CD45RA-negative fraction. The receptor source for this set is a woman aged 30 to 39 in good health.

The table lists this clone with a count of one. V is TRBV5-1 and J is TRBJ2-5; TRBD2 matches 8 bases. Germline CDR1 and CDR2: SGHRS and YFSETQ. The V and J ends lost 4 bases and 3 bases, in that order; junction bases with no gene match: 8. This CDR3 has 15 amino acids. The CDR3 is CASSESGGQEETQYF. The CDR3 nucleotides are TGCGCCAGCAGCGAAAGCGGGGGTCAGGAAGAGACCCAGTACTTC. Full variable domain (outside the CDR3, taken from reference TRBV5-1 and TRBJ2-5): KAGVTQTPRYLIKTRGQQVTLSCSPISGHRSVSWYQQTPGQGLQFLFEYFSETQRNKGNFPGRFSGRQFSNSRSEMNVSTLELGDSALYLCASSESGGQEETQYFGPGTRLLVL.

This chain uses TRBV5-8 with TRBJ2-7; a possible D gene is TRBD2 (6 bases). CDR1 is SGHTS and CDR2 is YDEGEE in the germline V gene. The CDR3 length is 15 residues. The V and J ends lost 3 bases and 0 bases respectively, with 13 bases between them. The CDR3 coding sequence is TGTGCCAGCAGCTGGGGGGACGGACGCTCCTACGAGCAGTACTTC. Protein: CASSWGDGRSYEQYF.

The rearrangement uses TRBV5-1 and TRBJ2-3; 13 bases match TRBD2. V dropped 3 bases and J dropped 4; count of bases not matched to a gene: 11. CDR1 and CDR2 (germline): SGHRS, YFSETQ. The CDR3 is made up of 18 amino acids. CDR3 in DNA: TGCGCCAGCAGCTGGGGACTAGCGGGATTAGGGTCGGCAGATACGCAGTATTTT. Amino acids: CASSWGLAGLGSADTQYF.

The rearrangement joins TRBV21-1 to TRBJ2-1. TRBV21-1 is a pseudogene. The CDR3 totals 16 residues. The CDR3 here is CASSKGLGRVYNEQFF. CDR3 bases: TGTGCCAGCAGCAAAGGATTGGGTAGGGTCTACAATGAGCAGTTCTTC.

The J gene is TRBJ1-5, the V gene TRBV6-1; D gene ambiguous. This CDR3 comprises 14 residues. V lost 7 bases and J lost 4, with 14 bases in between. Per germline, CDR1 MNHNS and CDR2 SASEGT. The CDR3 nucleotides read TGTGCCAGCACTCCGGATTCGGGAAATCAGCCCCAGCATTTT. Translated, it gives CASTPDSGNQPQHF.

The chain recombines TRBV5-6 with TRBJ1-1, with D hard to call. Germline CDR1 SGHDT, CDR2 YYEEEE. CDR3 length: 15 residues. V lost 5 bases and J 1 base, leaving 15 bases between the germline ends. The CDR3 reads CASSPMGGPNTEAFF. Here the CDR3 DNA reads TGTGCCAGCAGTCCCATGGGAGGCCCGAACACTGAAGCTTTCTTT.

The chain joins TRBV30 to TRBJ1-5; no clear D gene. The CDR3 extends over 13 amino acids. V was pared by 4 bases and J by 2 bases, with 9 bases between. The germline V gene encodes CDR1 GTSNPN and CDR2 SVGIG (reference sequence). The CDR3 nucleotides read TGTGCCTGGAACCGGGAGGGCAATCAGCCCCAGCATTTT. It yields the protein CAWNREGNQPQHF.

The J gene is TRBJ1-4, the V gene TRBV14; possibly TRBD1 for D (6 bases). CDR3 length: 16 amino acids. Germline values: CDR1 SGHDN, CDR2 FVKESK. Trimming took off 3 bases at V and 0 bases at J, with 11 bases between the two ends. The CDR3 DNA follows: TGTGCCAGCAGCCAGTGGGGGGGCGCAACTAATGAAAAACTGTTTTTT. This translates into CASSQWGGATNEKLFF.

DNA for the CDR3: TGCGCCAGCAGCCAAGACTTTAGCGGGAGTATGTACGAGCAGTACTTC. Its translation is CASSQDFSGSMYEQYF. J is TRBJ2-7 and V is TRBV4-1, with 9 bases fitting TRBD2. This CDR3 has 16 amino acids. Per the germline V gene, CDR1 is MGHRA and CDR2 is YSYEKL. V dropped 0 bases and J dropped 4; count of bases not matched to a gene: 7.

This clone showed up just a few times. The V gene is TRBV19, the J gene TRBJ1-5; D not resolved. In germline, CDR1 is LNHDA, CDR2 SQIVND (reference sequence). The CDR3 extends over 18 amino acids. Trimming removed 7 bases at V and 0 bases at J, with 22 bases between. CDR3 amino acids: CASIRTHGALVSNQPQHF. The CDR3 DNA is TGTGCCAGTATCCGGACTCATGGCGCTCTCGTTAGCAATCAGCCCCAGCATTTT.

The rearrangement uses TRBV2 and TRBJ1-1; D gene unclear. The CDR3 consists of 13 residues. The germline V gene encodes CDR1 SNHLY and CDR2 FYNNEI. V shed 5 bases and J shed 1 base, with 8 bases lying between them. The CDR3 loop is CASSFDPNTEAFF. As DNA, the CDR3 is TGTGCCAGCAGTTTCGACCCGAACACTGAAGCTTTCTTT.

The J gene is TRBJ1-5, the V gene TRBV6-5; 9 bases fit TRBD1. CDR3 length equals 14 residues. The V segment lost 6 bases and the J segment 4 bases; nucleotides outside the gene matches: 4. Germline V gene lookup returns CDR1 MNHEY and CDR2 SVGAGI. CDR3 amino acids: CASRGDRDNQPQHF. The CDR3 DNA reads TGTGCCAGCAGAGGGGACAGGGATAATCAGCCCCAGCATTTT.

DNA of the CDR3: TGTGCCAGCAGCTTATTGGACAGGGAGGGCGAGCAGTACTTC. This gives the protein CASSLLDREGEQYF. The rearrangement joins TRBV7-8 to TRBJ2-7, with D tentatively TRBD1 (8 bases). Trimming cost V 2 bases and J 6 bases, with 14 bases left between them. The germline V gene has CDR1 SGHVS and CDR2 FQNEAQ. The length of the CDR3 is 14 residues.

The chain joins TRBV25-1 to TRBJ2-7; D is ambiguous. V dropped 4 bases and J dropped 2 bases, with 9 bases sitting between them. Germline CDR1 reads MGHDK; CDR2 reads SYGVNS. This CDR3 has 13 residues. CDR3 in DNA: TGTGCCAGCAGTGGAGACACCACCTACGAGCAGTACTTC. Its protein is CASSGDTTYEQYF.

The chain is built from TRBV28 and TRBJ2-7; the D call may be TRBD1 or TRBD2 (5 bases each). CDR1 MDHEN and CDR2 SYDVKM come from the germline V gene. The CDR3 sequence is 15 residues long. The V end lost 2 bases, the J end lost 6 bases, and 17 bases lay between the germline ends. The CDR3 loop is CASSLMGIGAGEQYF. CDR3 in DNA: TGTGCCAGCAGTTTAATGGGAATCGGGGCGGGCGAGCAGTACTTC.

The CDR3 DNA is TGTGCCAGCAGACCGACAGGAAGCTACAACTATGGCTACACCTTC. Protein product: CASRPTGSYNYGYTF. This chain connects TRBV2 to TRBJ1-2, with D tentatively TRBD1 (6 bases). From germline, CDR1 is SNHLY and CDR2 FYNNEI. The CDR3 totals 15 residues. The V and J ends lost 6 bases and 2 bases respectively, with 16 bases between them.